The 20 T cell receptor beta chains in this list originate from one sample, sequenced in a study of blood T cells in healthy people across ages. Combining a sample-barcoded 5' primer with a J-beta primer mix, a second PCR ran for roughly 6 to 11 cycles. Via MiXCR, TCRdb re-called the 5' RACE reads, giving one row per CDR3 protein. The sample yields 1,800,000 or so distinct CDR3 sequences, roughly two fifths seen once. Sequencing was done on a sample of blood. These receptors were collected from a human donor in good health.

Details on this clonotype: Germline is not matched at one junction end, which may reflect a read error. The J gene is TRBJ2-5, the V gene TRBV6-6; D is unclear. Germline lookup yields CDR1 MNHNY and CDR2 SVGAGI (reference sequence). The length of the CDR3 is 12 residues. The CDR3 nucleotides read TGTGTCAGCAGTTACTCCCGGGAGACCCAGTACTTC. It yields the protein CVSSYSRETQYF.

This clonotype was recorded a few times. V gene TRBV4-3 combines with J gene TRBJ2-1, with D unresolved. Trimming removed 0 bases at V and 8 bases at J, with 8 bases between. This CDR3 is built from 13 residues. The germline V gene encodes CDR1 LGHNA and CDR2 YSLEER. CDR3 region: CASSQEMWDEQFF. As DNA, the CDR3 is TGCGCCAGCAGCCAAGAGATGTGGGATGAGCAGTTCTTC.

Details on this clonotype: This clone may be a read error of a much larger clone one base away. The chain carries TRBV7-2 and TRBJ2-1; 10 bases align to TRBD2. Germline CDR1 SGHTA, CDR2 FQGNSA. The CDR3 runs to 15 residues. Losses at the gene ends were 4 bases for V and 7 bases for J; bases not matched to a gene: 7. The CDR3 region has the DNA TGTGCCAGCAGCTACGGAGCGGGGGGGGGAAATGAGCAGTTCTTC. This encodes CASSYGAGGGNEQFF. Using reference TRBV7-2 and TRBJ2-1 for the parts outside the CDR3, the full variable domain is GAGVSQSPSNKVTEKGKDVELRCDPISGHTALYWYRQSLGQGLEFLIYFQGNSAPDKSGLPSDRFSAERTGGSVSTLTIQRTQQEDSAVYLCASSYGAGGGNEQFFGPGTRLTVL.

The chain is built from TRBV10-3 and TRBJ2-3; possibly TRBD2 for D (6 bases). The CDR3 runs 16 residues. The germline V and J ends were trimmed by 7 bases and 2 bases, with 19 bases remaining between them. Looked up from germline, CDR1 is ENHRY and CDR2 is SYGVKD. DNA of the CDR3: TGTGCCATCAAGAAAACAAACGGGGGACCCACAGATACGCAGTATTTT. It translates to CAIKKTNGGPTDTQYF.

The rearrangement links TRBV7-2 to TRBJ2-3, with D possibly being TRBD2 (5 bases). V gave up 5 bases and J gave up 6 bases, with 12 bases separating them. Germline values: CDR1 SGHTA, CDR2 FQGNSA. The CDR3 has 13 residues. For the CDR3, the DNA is TGTGCCAGCAGCACTTTGATAGCGGATACGCAGTATTTT. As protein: CASSTLIADTQYF.

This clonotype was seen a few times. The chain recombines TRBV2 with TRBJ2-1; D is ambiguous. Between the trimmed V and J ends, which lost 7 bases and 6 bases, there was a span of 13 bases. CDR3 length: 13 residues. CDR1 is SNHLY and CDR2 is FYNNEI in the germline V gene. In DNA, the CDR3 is TGTGCCAGCAAGTCCTACGCCACCAATGAGCAGTTCTTC. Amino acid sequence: CASKSYATNEQFF.

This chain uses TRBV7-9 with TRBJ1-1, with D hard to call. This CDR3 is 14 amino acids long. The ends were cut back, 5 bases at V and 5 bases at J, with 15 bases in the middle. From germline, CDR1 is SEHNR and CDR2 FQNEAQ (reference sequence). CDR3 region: CASSPLTSRTEAFF. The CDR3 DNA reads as TGTGCCAGCAGCCCACTAACCAGTCGGACTGAAGCTTTCTTT.

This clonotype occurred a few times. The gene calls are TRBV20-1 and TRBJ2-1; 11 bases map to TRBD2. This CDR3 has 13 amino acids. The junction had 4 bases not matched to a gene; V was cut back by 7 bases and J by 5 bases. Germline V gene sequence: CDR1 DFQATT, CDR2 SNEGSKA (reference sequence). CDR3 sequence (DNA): TGCAGTGTTCAGACTAGCGGGGACAATGAGCAGTTCTTC. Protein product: CSVQTSGDNEQFF.

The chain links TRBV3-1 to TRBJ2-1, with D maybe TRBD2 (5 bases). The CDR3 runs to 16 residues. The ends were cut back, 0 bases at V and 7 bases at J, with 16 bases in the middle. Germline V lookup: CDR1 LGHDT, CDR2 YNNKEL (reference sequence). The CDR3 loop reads CASSQDPYLRGNEQFF. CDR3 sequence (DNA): TGTGCCAGCAGCCAAGATCCTTACCTAAGAGGGAATGAGCAGTTCTTC.

DNA for the CDR3: TGTGCCAGCAGTGAAGTACAGCTCCCTTATGGCTACACCTTC. It encodes CASSEVQLPYGYTF. The rearrangement uses TRBV6-1 and TRBJ1-2; no firm D call. Looked up from germline, CDR1 is MNHNS and CDR2 is SASEGT. CDR3 length: 14 amino acids. V was trimmed by 1 base and J by 5 bases, leaving 11 bases between them.

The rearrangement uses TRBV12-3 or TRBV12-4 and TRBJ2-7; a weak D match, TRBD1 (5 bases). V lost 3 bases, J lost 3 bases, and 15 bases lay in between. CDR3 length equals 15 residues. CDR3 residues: CASSFQPGIHYEQYF. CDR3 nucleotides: TGTGCCAGCAGTTTCCAGCCAGGGATACACTACGAGCAGTACTTC.

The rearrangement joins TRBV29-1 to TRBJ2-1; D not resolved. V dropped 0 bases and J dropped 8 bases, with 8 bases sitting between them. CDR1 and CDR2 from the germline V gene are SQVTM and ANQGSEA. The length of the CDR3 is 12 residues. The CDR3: CSVEEIGDEQFF. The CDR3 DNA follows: TGCAGCGTTGAAGAAATTGGCGATGAGCAGTTCTTC.

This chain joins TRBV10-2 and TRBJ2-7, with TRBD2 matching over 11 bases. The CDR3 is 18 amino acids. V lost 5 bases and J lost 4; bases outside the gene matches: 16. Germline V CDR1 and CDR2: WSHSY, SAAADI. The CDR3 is CASSKEGASGGLGYEQYF. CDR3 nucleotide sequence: TGCGCCAGCAGTAAAGAGGGGGCTAGCGGGGGGCTAGGTTACGAGCAGTACTTC.

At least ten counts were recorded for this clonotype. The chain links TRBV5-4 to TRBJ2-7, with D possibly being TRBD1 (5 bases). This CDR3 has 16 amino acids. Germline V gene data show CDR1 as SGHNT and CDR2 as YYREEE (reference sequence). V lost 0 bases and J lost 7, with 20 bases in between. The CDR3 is CASSLDSGASLKEQYF. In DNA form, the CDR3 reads TGTGCCAGCAGCTTGGATTCTGGGGCAAGCCTTAAGGAGCAGTACTTC.

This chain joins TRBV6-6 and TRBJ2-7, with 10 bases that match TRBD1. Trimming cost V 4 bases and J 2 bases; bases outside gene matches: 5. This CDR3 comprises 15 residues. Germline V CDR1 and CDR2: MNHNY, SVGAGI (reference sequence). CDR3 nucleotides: TGTGCCAGCAGTTTCGGGACAGGGGATACCTACGAGCAGTACTTC. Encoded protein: CASSFGTGDTYEQYF.

The CDR3 sequence: CSVEDGTGESYEQYF. The DNA for the CDR3 is TGCAGCGTTGAAGATGGGACAGGGGAATCCTACGAGCAGTACTTC. The chain has TRBV29-1 and TRBJ2-7, with 10 bases matching TRBD1. This CDR3 contains 15 residues. Per germline, CDR1 SQVTM and CDR2 ANQGSEA. With V trimmed by 0 bases and J by 1 base, 3 bases remained unmatched.

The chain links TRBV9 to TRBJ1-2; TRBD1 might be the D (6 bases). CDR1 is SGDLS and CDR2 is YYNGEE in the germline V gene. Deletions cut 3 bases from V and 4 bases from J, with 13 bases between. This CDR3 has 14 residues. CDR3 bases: TGTGCCAGCAGCGCAGAGACAGGACCCTATGGCTACACCTTC. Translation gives CASSAETGPYGYTF.

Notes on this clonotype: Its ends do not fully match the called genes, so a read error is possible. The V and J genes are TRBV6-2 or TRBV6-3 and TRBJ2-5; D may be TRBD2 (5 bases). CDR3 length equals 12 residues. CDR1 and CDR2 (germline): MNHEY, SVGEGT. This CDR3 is CVSSLREETQYF. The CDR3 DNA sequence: TGTGTCAGCAGTCTTAGGGAGGAGACCCAGTACTTC.

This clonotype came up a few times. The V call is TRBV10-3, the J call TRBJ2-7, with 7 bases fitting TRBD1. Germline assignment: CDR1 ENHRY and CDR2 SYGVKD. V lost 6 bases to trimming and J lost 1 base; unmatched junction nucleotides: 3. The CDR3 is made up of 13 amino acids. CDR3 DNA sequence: TGTGCCATCAGGGGGACAGAATCCTACGAGCAGTACTTC. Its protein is CAIRGTESYEQYF.

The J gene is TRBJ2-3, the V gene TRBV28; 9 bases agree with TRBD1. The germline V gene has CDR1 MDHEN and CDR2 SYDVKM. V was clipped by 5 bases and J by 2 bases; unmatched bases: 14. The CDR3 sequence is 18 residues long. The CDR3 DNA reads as TGTGCCAGCAGTCTTTATAGCGGACAGGGGCGTTTCACAGATACGCAGTATTTT. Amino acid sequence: CASSLYSGQGRFTDTQYF.